Below are 15 T cell receptor beta chains sequenced from a single sample in a study of PD-L1 blockade in urothelial cancer. As for time point: peripheral blood 6 weeks after treatment start. Using immunoSEQ multiplex PCR, the repertoire was profiled, and TCRdb retains in-frame clones only, with some absent. The repertoire holds 20,000 to 25,000 clones, with approximately 77% as singletons. Here the sequenced sample was PBMCs, taken around atezolizumab (anti-PD-L1) treatment. These receptors came from a man aged 65-85 years with urothelial cancer.

This chain connects TRBV29-1 to TRBJ2-7; 10 bases line up with TRBD2. Looked up from germline, CDR1 is SQVTM and CDR2 is ANQGSEA. V shed 5 bases, J shed 3 bases, and the junction held 4 bases outside the gene matches. This CDR3 spans 13 amino acids. This CDR3 reads CSVWTSGNYEQYF. The CDR3 nucleotides read TGCAGCGTTTGGACTAGCGGAAACTACGAGCAGTACTTC.

This chain joins TRBV5-1 and TRBJ2-1; D is ambiguous. CDR1 is SGHRS and CDR2 is YFSETQ in the germline V gene. V was clipped by 1 base and J by 4 bases, with 9 bases between them. The CDR3 covers 14 residues. In DNA, the CDR3 is TGCGCCAGCAGCTTGCAGACAATATACAATGAGCAGTTCTTC. Residues: CASSLQTIYNEQFF.

The chain has TRBV7-2 and TRBJ2-5; D is perhaps TRBD2 (6 bases). Trimming left V 1 base short and J 5 bases short, with 14 bases between. CDR1 is SGHTA and CDR2 is FQGNSA in the germline V gene. The CDR3 is made up of 15 amino acids. CDR3 residues: CASSLGPSEGETQYF. CDR3 sequence (DNA): TGTGCCAGCAGCTTAGGACCTTCGGAGGGGGAGACCCAGTACTTC.

The chain joins TRBV5-4 to TRBJ2-3, with unresolved D. Trimming removed 3 bases from V and 4 bases from J, with 6 bases in between. Germline CDR1 reads SGHNT; CDR2 reads YYREEE (reference sequence). This CDR3 contains 12 residues. The CDR3 sequence is CASSSAADTQYF. CDR3 nucleotide sequence: TGTGCCAGCAGCTCGGCGGCAGATACGCAGTATTTT.

The V gene is TRBV6-5, the J gene TRBJ1-2, with D uncertain. The germline V gene encodes CDR1 MNHEY and CDR2 SVGAGI. This CDR3 is 12 amino acids long. V gave up 6 bases and J gave up 5 bases, with 10 bases separating them. CDR3 DNA sequence: TGTGCCAGCAGCAGTTACGGGTATGGCTACACCTTC. Amino acids: CASSSYGYGYTF.

By frequency in the sample, this clone is medium-sized. This rearrangement joins TRBV10-1 to TRBJ2-7; 8 nucleotides match TRBD1. This CDR3 has 13 amino acids. V gave up 6 bases and J gave up 6 bases; unmatched junction bases: 7. The germline V gene encodes CDR1 WNHNN and CDR2 SYGVQD (reference sequence). CDR3 loop: CASSPDRGAEQYF. The CDR3 DNA reads TGCGCCAGCAGCCCCGACAGGGGCGCCGAGCAGTACTTC.

This clone was observed a few times. This chain uses TRBV7-3 with TRBJ2-7, with TRBD1 identical over 7 bases. CDR1 is SGHTA, CDR2 FQGTGA, per germline. The CDR3 contains 14 residues. Germline trimming cut 0 bases from V and 4 bases from J; bases unmatched to any gene: 3. The DNA of the CDR3 is TGTGCCAGCAGCTTAACAGGGGGCGGGTACGAGCAGTACTTC. Translation: CASSLTGGGYEQYF.

The J gene is TRBJ2-7, the V gene TRBV19; possible D gene TRBD1, 6 bases. The germline V gene has CDR1 LNHDA and CDR2 SQIVND (reference sequence). The V end lost 6 bases, the J end lost 6 bases, and 9 bases lay between the germline ends. The CDR3 loop spans 11 amino acids. The CDR3 sequence is CASRLGGEQYF. The CDR3 DNA is TGTGCCAGTAGGCTAGGGGGCGAGCAGTACTTC.

V gene TRBV4-2 combines with J gene TRBJ2-2; D is possibly TRBD2 (6 bases). Germline lookup yields CDR1 LGHNA and CDR2 YNFKEQ. This CDR3 contains 16 residues. The V end was cut by 1 base, the J end by 1 base, with 10 bases between. As DNA, the CDR3 is TGTGCCAGCAGCCAAGCGGGAGTCAGGAACACCGGGGAGCTGTTTTTT. It is translated as CASSQAGVRNTGELFF.

CDR3 protein: CASSEVQELFF. DNA of the CDR3: TGTGCCAGCAGTGAAGTACAGGAGCTGTTTTTT. The chain has TRBV6-1 and TRBJ2-2; D not resolved. Germline V gene lookup returns CDR1 MNHNS and CDR2 SASEGT. The CDR3 covers 11 residues. V was shortened by 1 base and J by 10 bases, with 4 bases between the two germline ends.

The chain links TRBV6-1 to TRBJ1-5, with D hard to call. CDR1 is MNHNS, CDR2 SASEGT, per germline. The V end was cut by 0 bases, the J end by 4 bases, with 4 bases between. This CDR3 contains 13 residues. CDR3 residues: CASSEARNQPQHF. Written as DNA, the CDR3 is TGTGCCAGCAGTGAAGCGCGGAATCAGCCCCAGCATTTT.

This chain links TRBV6-5 with TRBJ2-2; 7 nucleotides agree with TRBD2. V dropped 5 bases and J dropped 7; count of bases not matched to a gene: 1. Germline-derived CDR1 and CDR2 are MNHEY and SVGAGI. The CDR3 covers 12 residues. For the CDR3, the DNA is TGTGCCAGCAGTCCGGGAGGCGGGGAGCTGTTTTTT. Its translation: CASSPGGGELFF.

The rearrangement joins TRBV7-2 to TRBJ2-4; TRBD1 aligns across 10 bases. Germline loops: CDR1 SGHTA, CDR2 FQGNSA. V gave up 3 bases and J gave up 5 bases; unmatched junction bases: 10. The length of the CDR3 is 17 residues. The CDR3 sequence is CASSFAFSGTGENIQYF. In DNA form, the CDR3 reads TGTGCCAGCAGCTTCGCTTTCTCCGGGACAGGGGAAAACATTCAGTACTTC.

The chain uses TRBV11-2 and TRBJ2-1; 11 positions agree with TRBD2. From germline, CDR1 is SGHAT and CDR2 FQNNGV. This CDR3 region has 15 residues. V shed 5 bases and J 3 bases; nucleotides not matched to a gene: 3. The CDR3 sequence: CASSLGTSGYNEQFF. In nucleotides, the CDR3 is TGTGCCAGCAGCCTAGGGACTAGCGGCTACAATGAGCAGTTCTTC.

The chain recombines TRBV15 with TRBJ2-2, with TRBD1 identical over 10 bases. Germline-derived CDR1 and CDR2 are LNHNV and YYDKDF (reference sequence). Trimming removed 1 base from V and 5 bases from J; junction bases left unmatched: 7. The CDR3 runs 17 residues. The CDR3 region is CATSRGRPGQGTGELFF. The CDR3 DNA sequence: TGTGCCACCAGCAGAGGACGACCGGGACAGGGGACCGGGGAGCTGTTTTTT. Full variable domain (outside the CDR3, taken from reference TRBV15 and TRBJ2-2): DAMVIQNPRYQVTQFGKPVTLSCSQTLNHNVMYWYQQKSSQAPKLLFHYYDKDFNNEADTPDNFQSRRPNTSFCFLDIRSPGLGDTAMYLCATSRGRPGQGTGELFFGEGSRLTVL.